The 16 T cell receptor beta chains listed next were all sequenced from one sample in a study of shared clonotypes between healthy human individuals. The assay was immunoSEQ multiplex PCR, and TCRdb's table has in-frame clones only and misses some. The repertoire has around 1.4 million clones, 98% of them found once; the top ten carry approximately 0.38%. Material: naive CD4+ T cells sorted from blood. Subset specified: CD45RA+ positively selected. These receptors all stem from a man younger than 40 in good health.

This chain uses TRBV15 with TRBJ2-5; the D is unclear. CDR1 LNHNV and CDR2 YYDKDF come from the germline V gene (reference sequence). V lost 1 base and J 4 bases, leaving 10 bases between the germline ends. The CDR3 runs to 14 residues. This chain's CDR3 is CATSRVKGRETQYF. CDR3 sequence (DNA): TGTGCCACCAGCAGAGTGAAGGGAAGAGAGACCCAGTACTTC.

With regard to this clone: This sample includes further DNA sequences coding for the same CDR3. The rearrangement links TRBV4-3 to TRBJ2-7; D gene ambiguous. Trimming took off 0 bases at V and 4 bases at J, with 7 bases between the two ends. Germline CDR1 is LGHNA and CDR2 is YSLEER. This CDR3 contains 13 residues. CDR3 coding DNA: TGCGCCAGCAGCCAAGATTGGGGATACGAGCAGTACTTC. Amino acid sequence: CASSQDWGYEQYF.

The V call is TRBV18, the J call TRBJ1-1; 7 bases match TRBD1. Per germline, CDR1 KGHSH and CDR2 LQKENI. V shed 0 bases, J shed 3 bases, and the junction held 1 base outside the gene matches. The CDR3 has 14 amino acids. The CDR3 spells CASSPPQGDTEAFF. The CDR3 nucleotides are TGTGCCAGCTCACCACCTCAGGGGGACACTGAAGCTTTCTTT.

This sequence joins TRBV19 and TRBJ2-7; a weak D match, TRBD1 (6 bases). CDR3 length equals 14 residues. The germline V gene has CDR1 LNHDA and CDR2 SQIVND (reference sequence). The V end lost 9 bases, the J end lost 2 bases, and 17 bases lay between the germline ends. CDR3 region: CASSPGDRTYEQYF. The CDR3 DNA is TGTGCCAGCAGTCCAGGGGACCGAACCTACGAGCAGTACTTC.

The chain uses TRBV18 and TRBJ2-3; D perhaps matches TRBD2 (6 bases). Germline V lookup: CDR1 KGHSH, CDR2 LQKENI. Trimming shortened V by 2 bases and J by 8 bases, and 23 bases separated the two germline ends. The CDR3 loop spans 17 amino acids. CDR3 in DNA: TGTGCCAGCTCACCATCCCCTAGCGAAAGGGGTAGGGGTACGCAGTATTTT. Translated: CASSPSPSERGRGTQYF.

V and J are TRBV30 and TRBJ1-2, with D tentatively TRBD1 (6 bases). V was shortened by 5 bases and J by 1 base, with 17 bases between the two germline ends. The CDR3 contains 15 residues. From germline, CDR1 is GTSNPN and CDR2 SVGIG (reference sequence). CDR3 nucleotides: TGTGCCTGGGCCCCCGGGGGCCGCATTAACTATGGCTACACCTTC. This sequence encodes CAWAPGGRINYGYTF. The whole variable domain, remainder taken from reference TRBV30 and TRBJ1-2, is SQTIHQWPATLVQPVGSPLSLECTVEGTSNPNLYWYRQAAGRGLQLLFYSVGIGQISSEVPQNLSASRPQDRQFILSSKKLLLSDSGFYLCAWAPGGRINYGYTFGSGTRLTVV.

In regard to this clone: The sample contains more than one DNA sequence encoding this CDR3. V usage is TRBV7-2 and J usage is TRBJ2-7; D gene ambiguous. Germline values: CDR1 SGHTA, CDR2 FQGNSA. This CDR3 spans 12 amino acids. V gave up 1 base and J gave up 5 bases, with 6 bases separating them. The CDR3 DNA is TGTGCCAGCAGCTTAGACAGAAACGAGCAGTACTTC. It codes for CASSLDRNEQYF.

The CDR3 loop is CASSEAHPARQGHSGNTIYF. For the CDR3, the DNA is TGTGCCAGCAGTGAAGCACATCCCGCTCGACAGGGACACTCTGGAAACACCATATATTTT. J is TRBJ1-3 and V is TRBV6-1, with 7 bases that match TRBD1. This CDR3 contains 20 residues. The J segment lost 0 bases and the V segment lost 0 bases, leaving 14 bases of the junction unmatched. Germline V gene sequence: CDR1 MNHNS, CDR2 SASEGT.

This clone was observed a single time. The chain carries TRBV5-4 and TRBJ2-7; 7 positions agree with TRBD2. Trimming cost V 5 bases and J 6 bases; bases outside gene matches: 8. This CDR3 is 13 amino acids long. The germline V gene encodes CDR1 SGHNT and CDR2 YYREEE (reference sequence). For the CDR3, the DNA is TGTGCCAGCAGGTTGCCAGGCGGGAGCGAGCAGTACTTC. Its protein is CASRLPGGSEQYF.

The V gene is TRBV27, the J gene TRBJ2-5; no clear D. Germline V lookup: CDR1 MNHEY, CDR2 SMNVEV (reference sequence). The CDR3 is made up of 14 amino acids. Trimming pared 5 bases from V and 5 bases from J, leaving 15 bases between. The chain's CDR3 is CASSAHGLGETQYF. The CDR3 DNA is TGTGCCAGCAGTGCCCACGGCTTAGGGGAGACCCAGTACTTC.

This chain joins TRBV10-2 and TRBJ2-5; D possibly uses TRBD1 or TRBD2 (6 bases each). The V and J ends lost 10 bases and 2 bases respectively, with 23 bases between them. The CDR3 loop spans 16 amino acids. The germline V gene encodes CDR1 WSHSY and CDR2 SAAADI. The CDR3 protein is CATSRGASRRQETQYF. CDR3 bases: TGCGCCACTTCGAGGGGGGCTAGCAGAAGACAAGAGACCCAGTACTTC.

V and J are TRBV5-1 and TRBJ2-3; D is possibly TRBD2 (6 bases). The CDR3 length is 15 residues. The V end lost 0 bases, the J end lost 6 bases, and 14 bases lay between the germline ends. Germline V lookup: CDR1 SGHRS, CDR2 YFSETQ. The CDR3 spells CASSLAGTPEDTQYF. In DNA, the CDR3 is TGCGCCAGCAGCTTGGCCGGGACTCCCGAGGATACGCAGTATTTT. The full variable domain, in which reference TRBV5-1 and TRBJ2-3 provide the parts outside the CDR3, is KAGVTQTPRYLIKTRGQQVTLSCSPISGHRSVSWYQQTPGQGLQFLFEYFSETQRNKGNFPGRFSGRQFSNSRSEMNVSTLELGDSALYLCASSLAGTPEDTQYFGPGTRLTVL.

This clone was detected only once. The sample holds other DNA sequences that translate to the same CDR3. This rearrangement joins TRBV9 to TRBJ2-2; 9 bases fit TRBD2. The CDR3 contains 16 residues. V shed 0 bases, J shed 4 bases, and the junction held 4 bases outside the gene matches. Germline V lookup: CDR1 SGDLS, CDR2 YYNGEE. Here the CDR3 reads CASSVVPSGVTGELFF. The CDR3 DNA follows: TGTGCCAGCAGCGTAGTTCCTAGCGGGGTCACCGGGGAGCTGTTTTTT.

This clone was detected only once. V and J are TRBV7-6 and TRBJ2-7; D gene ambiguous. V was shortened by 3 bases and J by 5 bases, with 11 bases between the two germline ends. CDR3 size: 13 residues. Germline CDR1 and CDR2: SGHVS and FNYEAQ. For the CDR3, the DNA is TGTGCCAGCAGCTTGGGTAGAGACAACGAGCAGTACTTC. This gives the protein CASSLGRDNEQYF.

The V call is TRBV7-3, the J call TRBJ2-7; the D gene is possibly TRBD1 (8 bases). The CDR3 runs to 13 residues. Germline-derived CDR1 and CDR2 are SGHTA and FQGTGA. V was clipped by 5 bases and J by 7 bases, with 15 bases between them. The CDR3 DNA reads TGTGCCAGCAGCACAGGACAGGGAGGGGAGCAGTACTTC. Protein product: CASSTGQGGEQYF. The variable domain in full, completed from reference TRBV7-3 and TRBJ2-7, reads GAGVSQTPSNKVTEKGKYVELRCDPISGHTALYWYRQSLGQGPEFLIYFQGTGAADDSGLPNDRFFAVRPEGSVSTLKIQRTERGDSAVYLCASSTGQGGEQYFGPGTRLTVT.

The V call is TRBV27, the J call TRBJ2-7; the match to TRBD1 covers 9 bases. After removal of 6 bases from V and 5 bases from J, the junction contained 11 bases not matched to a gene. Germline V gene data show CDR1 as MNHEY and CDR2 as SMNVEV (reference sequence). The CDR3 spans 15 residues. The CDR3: CASRNFRTGADEQYF. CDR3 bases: TGTGCCAGCAGGAATTTCCGGACAGGGGCCGACGAGCAGTACTTC.